This TCR beta chain was sequenced for a study of T cell responses to AZD1222 COVID-19 vaccine (dated by TCRdb to the early 2020s). Context from the whole study: AZD1222 recipients whose second dose came at about 4 weeks and those whose second dose came at about 12 weeks were combined into one group, since spike-specific TCR depth and breadth did not differ between the two schedules. Trial participants were enrolled by age into subgroups of 18-55, 56-69 and 70-plus years, and approximately 150, 30 and 60 TCR-sequenced participants, respectively, were included in these subgroups. TCR sequencing was performed for 230 to 250 trial participants, of whom about 200 were given two doses of AZD1222 and around 25 were given two doses of MenACWY control vaccine. What the work shows at the level of the full study, not this receptor alone: After two AZD1222 doses, spike-specific TCR breadth and depth were significantly higher than at day 0 and than in MenACWY recipients. Participants were mostly white British, with more females than males. The authors suggested clonal diversity may have been underestimated. The 56-69-year group was small, and its depth increase did not reach significance, likely because of low power. Because no day 14 peak-response samples were available, repertoires were characterized only after the peak T cell response. The whole spike protein was spanned by vaccine-associated CD4 TCRs, and dominant responses were seen in regions 160-218 and 743-854. Reportedly, almost half of the unique spike-specific TCRs recognized epitopes lying outside the regions that are mutated in the B.1.351 and B.1.1.7 variants. Conclusions about previously exposed vaccinees were limited because only six AZD1222 recipients were SARS-CoV-2 seropositive at baseline.

The CDR3 regions of human TCRbeta chains were analyzed by immunosequencing. In the original analysis: TCRs in the repertoires were compared against a reference library of SARS-CoV-2-specific TCRs that had been generated with the MIRA antigen-specificity platform. Breadth was defined as the fraction of unique TCRs that were SARS-CoV-2-associated, and depth was defined as the fraction of total T cells that were SARS-CoV-2-associated. Using the MIRA data, each spike-specific TCR was mapped to the spike region that the TCR reacts to and placed in a CD4 or CD8 class. Log10-transformed breadth and depth values were compared by one-way ANOVA with Sidak's multiple comparisons tests. This immuneACCESS table, as held by TCRdb, lists in-frame sequences with V and J called but not all clones. Of the missing ones, under half trace to an unresolved V gene in checked studies; the others have no known cause. The V and J calls and clone size come from that table; D and trimming were worked out from the DNA. The sample table contains roughly 120,000 clones; only one count was recorded for about nine tenths of them. Around 1.2% of the sample is held by the ten biggest clonotypes.

Interpreted using the paper, the time point label stands for: baseline before first vaccination. Vaccinee samples were obtained from the UK trials COV001 and COV002, which included a single-blind randomized controlled phase 2/3 trial of AZD1222 (ChAdOx1 nCoV-19) in healthy adults. For TCRbeta chain sequencing, PBMC samples from trial participants were taken at day 0 and at day 28 after the second dose. Concerning this clone: It lacks a known antigen. Base qualities are not at hand, and no much larger clone is one base apart.

V lost 6 bases and J lost 8 bases; the stretch between them is 13 bases long. Based on the germline V gene, the CDR1 and CDR2 sequences are MGHDK and SYGVNS. Inclusive of the bounding cysteine and phenylalanine, the CDR3 is 12 residues long. The only DNA kept is the CDR3, 36 bases in frame from the first base. The chain uses TRBV25-1 and TRBJ1-2, with no reliable assignment of the D segment. This clonotype was sampled from an adult in good health. The source material was peripheral blood, sampled on day 0 of AZD1222 vaccination. The nucleotide sequence is given as TGTGCCAGCAGCGGACCGCGTCAGGGCTACACCTTC. The resulting protein is CASSGPRQGYTF.